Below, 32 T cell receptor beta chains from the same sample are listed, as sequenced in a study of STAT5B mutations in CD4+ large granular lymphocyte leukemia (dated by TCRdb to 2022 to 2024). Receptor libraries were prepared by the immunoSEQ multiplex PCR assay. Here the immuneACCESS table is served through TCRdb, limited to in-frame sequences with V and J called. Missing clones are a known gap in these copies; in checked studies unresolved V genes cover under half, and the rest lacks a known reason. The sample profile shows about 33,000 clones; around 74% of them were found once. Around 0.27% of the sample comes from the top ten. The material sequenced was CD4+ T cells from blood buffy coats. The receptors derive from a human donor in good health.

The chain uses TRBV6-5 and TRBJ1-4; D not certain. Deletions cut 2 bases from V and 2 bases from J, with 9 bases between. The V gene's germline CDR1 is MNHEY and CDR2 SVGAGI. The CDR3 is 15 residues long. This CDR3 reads CASSYVGNTNEKLFF. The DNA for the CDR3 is TGTGCCAGCAGTTACGTCGGAAATACTAATGAAAAACTGTTTTTT.

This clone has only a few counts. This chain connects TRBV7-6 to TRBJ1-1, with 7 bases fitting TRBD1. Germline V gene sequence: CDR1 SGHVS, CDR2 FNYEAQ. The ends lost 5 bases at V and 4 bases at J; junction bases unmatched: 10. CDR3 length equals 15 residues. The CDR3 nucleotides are TGTGCCAGCAGCCGACGTCAGGGGGGTAGCACTGAAGCTTTCTTT. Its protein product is CASSRRQGGSTEAFF.

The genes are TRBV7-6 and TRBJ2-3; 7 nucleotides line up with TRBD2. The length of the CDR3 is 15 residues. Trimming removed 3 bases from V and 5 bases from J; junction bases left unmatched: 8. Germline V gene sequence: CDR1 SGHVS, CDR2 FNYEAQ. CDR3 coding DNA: TGTGCCAGCAGCTTCAGACGGGGGGTTGGAGATACGCAGTATTTT. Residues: CASSFRRGVGDTQYF.

CDR3 region: CASSRGRGVGETQYF. In DNA, the CDR3 is TGTGCCAGCAGCCGGGGGAGGGGGGTCGGGGAGACCCAGTACTTC. The chain links TRBV7-2 to TRBJ2-5; D might be TRBD2 (7 bases). The germline CDR1 and CDR2 sequences are SGHTA and FQGNSA. This CDR3 is 15 amino acids long. Trimming stripped 5 bases from V and 5 bases from J, with 18 bases between.

The CDR3 DNA is TGTGCCAGCAGCCTGATGCCGGGACTAGCGGGAGGGGGTGAGCAGTTCTTC. It yields the protein CASSLMPGLAGGGEQFF. The gene calls are TRBV7-9 and TRBJ2-1, with 16 bases identical to TRBD2. Unmatched junction bases numbered 10, after V lost 5 bases and J lost 9 bases. The CDR3 sequence is 17 residues long. Germline assignment: CDR1 SEHNR and CDR2 FQNEAQ (reference sequence).

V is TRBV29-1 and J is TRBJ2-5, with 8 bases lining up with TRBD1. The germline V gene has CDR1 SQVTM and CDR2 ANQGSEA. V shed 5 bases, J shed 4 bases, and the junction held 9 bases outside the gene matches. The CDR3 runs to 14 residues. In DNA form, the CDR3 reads TGCAGCGTTCATCGGACAGGGTATTCAGAGACCCAGTACTTC. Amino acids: CSVHRTGYSETQYF.

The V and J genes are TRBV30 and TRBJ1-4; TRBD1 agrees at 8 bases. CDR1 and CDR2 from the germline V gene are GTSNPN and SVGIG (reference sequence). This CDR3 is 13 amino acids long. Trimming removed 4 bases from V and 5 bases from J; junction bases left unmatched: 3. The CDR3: CAWTGTGNEKLFF. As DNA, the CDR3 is TGTGCCTGGACAGGGACAGGAAATGAAAAACTGTTTTTT.

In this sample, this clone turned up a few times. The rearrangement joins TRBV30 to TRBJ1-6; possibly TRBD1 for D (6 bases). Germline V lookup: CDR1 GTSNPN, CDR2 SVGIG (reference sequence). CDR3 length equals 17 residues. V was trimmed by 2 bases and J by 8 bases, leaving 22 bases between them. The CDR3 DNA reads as TGTGCCTGGAGTAACTACAGGGCACGGGCCCGGGATTCACCCCTCCACTTT. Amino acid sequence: CAWSNYRARARDSPLHF.

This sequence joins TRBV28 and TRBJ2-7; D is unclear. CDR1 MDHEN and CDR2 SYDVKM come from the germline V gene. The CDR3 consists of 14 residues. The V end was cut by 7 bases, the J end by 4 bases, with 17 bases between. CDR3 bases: TGTGCCAGCACCACCGGCAGCCCTAAGTACGAGCAGTACTTC. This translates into CASTTGSPKYEQYF.

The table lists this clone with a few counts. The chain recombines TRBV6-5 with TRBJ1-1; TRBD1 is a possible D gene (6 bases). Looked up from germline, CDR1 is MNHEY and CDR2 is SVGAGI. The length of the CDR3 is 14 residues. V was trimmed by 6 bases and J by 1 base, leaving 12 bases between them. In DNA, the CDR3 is TGTGCCAGCAGGGGCTGGGACAAGAACACTGAAGCTTTCTTT. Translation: CASRGWDKNTEAFF.

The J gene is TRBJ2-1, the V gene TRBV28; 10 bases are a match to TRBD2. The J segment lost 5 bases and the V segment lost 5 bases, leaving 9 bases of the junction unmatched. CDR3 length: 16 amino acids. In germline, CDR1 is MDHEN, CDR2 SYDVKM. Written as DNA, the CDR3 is TGTGCCAGCAGTGGCCGGACTAGCGGTATCCACAATGAGCAGTTCTTC. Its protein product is CASSGRTSGIHNEQFF.

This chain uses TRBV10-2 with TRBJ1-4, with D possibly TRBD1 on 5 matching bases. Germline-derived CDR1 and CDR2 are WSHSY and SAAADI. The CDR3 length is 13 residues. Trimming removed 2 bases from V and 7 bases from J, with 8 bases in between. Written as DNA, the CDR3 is TGCGCCAGCAGTGAGGGACAAACTGAAAAACTGTTTTTT. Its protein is CASSEGQTEKLFF.

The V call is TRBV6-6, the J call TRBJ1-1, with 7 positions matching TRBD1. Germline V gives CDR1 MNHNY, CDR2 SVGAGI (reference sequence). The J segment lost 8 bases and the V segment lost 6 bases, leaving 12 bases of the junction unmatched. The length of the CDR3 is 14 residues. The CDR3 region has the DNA TGTGCCAGCAGCCCAGGGGGGCGGTCCACGGAAGCTTTCTTT. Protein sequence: CASSPGGRSTEAFF.

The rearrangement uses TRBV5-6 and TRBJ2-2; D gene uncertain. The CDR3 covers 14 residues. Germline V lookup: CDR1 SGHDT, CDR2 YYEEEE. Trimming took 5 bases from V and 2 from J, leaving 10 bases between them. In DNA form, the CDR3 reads TGTGCCAGCAGGAGCAGGTTAAACACCGGGGAGCTGTTTTTT. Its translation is CASRSRLNTGELFF. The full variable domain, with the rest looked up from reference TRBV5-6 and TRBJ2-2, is DAGVTQSPTHLIKTRGQQVTLRCSPKSGHDTVSWYQQALGQGPQFIFQYYEEEERQRGNFPDRFSGHQFPNYSSELNVNALLLGDSALYLCASRSRLNTGELFFGEGSRLTVL.

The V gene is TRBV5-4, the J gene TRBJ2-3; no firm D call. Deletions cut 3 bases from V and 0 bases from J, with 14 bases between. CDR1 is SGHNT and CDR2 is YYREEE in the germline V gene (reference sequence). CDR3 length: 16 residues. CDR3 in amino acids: CASSSPGGASTDTQYF. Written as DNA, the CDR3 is TGTGCCAGCAGCTCCCCCGGCGGAGCTAGCACAGATACGCAGTATTTT.

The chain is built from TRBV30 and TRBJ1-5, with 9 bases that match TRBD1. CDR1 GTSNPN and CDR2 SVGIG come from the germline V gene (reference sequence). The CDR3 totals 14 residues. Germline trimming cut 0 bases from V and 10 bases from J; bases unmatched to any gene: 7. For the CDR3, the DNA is TGTGCCTGGAGTGTAGGACAGGGGACGTTACCCCAGCATTTT. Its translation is CAWSVGQGTLPQHF.

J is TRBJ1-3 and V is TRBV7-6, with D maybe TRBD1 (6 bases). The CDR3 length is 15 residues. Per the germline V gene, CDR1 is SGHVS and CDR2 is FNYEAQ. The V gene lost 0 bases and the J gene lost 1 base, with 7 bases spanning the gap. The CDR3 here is CASSLAQGSGNTIYF. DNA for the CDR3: TGTGCCAGCAGCTTAGCACAGGGATCTGGAAACACCATATATTTT.

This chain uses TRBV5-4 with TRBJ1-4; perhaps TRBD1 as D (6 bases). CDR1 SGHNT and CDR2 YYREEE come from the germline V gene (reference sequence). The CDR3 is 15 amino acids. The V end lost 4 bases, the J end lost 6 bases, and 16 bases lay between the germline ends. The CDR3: CASSPVPGADEKLFF. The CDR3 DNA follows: TGTGCCAGCAGCCCTGTGCCGGGGGCCGATGAAAAACTGTTTTTT.

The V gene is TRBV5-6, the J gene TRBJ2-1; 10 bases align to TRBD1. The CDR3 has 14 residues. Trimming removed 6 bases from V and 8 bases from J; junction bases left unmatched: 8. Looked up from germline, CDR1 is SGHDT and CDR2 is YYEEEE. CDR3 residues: CASNRDRGWDEQFF. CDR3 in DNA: TGTGCCAGCAACCGGGACAGGGGTTGGGATGAGCAGTTCTTC.

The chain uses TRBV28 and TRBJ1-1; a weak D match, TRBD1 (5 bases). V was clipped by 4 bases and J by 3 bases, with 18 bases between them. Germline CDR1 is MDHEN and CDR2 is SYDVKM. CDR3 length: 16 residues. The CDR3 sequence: CASSSGVGTRDTEAFF. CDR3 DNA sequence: TGTGCCAGCAGTTCCGGGGTGGGGACGCGCGACACTGAAGCTTTCTTT.

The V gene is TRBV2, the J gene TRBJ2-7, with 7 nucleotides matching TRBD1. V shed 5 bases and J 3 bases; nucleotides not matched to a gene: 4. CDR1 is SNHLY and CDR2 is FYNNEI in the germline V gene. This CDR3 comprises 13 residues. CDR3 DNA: TGTGCCAGCAGTTACGGGACAGACTACGAGCAGTACTTC. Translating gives CASSYGTDYEQYF.

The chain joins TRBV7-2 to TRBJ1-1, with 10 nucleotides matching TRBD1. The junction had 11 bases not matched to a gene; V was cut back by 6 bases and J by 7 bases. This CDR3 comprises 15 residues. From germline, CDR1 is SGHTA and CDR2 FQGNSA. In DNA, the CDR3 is TGTGCCAGCAGATCCGGGACAGGGGAGAGGGGTGAAGCTTTCTTT. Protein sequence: CASRSGTGERGEAFF.

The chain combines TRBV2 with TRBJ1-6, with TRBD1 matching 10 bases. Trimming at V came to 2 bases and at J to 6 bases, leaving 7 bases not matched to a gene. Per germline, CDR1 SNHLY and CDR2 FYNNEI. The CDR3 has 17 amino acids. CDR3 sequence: CASSERGQGQGNSPLHF. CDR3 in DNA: TGTGCCAGCAGTGAAAGGGGACAGGGGCAAGGTAATTCACCCCTCCACTTT.

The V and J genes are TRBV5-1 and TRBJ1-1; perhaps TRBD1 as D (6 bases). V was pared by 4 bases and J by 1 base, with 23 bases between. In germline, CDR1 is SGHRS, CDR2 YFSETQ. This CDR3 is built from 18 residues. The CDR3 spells CASSGGSNRVGWNTEAFF. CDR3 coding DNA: TGCGCCAGCAGCGGGGGGTCAAACAGGGTCGGTTGGAACACTGAAGCTTTCTTT.

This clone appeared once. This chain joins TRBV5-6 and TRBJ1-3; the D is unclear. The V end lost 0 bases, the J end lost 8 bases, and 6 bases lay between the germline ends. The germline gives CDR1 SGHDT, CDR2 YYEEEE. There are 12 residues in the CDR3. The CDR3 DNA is TGTGCCAGCAGCTTGGTTGTTTACACCATATATTTT. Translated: CASSLVVYTIYF.

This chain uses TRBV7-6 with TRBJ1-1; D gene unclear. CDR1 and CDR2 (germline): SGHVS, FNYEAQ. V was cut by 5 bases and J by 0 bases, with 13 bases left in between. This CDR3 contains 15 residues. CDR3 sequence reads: CASSIRDGMNTEAFF. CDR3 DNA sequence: TGTGCCAGCAGCATAAGAGACGGTATGAACACTGAAGCTTTCTTT. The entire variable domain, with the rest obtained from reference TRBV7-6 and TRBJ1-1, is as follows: GAGVSQSPRYKVTKRGQDVALRCDPISGHVSLYWYRQALGQGPEFLTYFNYEAQQDKSGLPNDRFSAERPEGSISTLTIQRTEQRDSAMYRCASSIRDGMNTEAFFGQGTRLTVV.

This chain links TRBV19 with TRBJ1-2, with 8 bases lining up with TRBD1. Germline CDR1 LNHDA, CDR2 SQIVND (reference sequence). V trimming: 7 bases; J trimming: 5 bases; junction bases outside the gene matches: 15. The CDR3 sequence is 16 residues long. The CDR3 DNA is TGTGCCAGTACCATTAATCAGGGGGCGCAGAGTTATGGCTACACCTTC. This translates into CASTINQGAQSYGYTF.

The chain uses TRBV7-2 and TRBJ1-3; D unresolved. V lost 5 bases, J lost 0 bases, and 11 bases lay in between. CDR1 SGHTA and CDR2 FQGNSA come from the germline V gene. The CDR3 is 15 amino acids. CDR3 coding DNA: TGTGCCAGCAGCGATGGACCGAGCTCTGGAAACACCATATATTTT. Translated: CASSDGPSSGNTIYF.

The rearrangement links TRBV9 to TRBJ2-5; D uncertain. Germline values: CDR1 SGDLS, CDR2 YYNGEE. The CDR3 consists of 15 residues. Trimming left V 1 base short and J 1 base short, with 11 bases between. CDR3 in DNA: TGTGCCAGCAGCGTAATGGGTGGCAGCCAAGAGACCCAGTACTTC. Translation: CASSVMGGSQETQYF.

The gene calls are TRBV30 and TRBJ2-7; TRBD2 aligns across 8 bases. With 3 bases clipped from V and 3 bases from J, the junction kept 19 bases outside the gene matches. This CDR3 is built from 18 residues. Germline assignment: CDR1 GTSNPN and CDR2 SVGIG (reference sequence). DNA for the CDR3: TGTGCCTGGAGAGTCGGACTAGGCGGGAGGTCCACTTACTACGAGCAGTACTTC. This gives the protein CAWRVGLGGRSTYYEQYF.

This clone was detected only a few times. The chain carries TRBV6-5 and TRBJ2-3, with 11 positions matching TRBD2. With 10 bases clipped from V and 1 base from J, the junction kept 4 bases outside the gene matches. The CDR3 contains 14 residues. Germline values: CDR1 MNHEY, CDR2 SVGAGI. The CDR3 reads CATTGLAGTDTQYF. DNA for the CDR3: TGTGCCACAACGGGACTAGCGGGCACAGATACGCAGTATTTT.

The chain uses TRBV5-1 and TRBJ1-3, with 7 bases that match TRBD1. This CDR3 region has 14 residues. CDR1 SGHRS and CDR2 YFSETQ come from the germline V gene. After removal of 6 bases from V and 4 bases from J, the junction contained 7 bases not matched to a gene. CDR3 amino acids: CASTEQGDGNTIYF. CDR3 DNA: TGCGCCAGCACCGAGCAGGGGGACGGAAACACCATATATTTT. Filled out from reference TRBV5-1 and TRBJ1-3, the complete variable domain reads KAGVTQTPRYLIKTRGQQVTLSCSPISGHRSVSWYQQTPGQGLQFLFEYFSETQRNKGNFPGRFSGRQFSNSRSEMNVSTLELGDSALYLCASTEQGDGNTIYFGEGSWLTVV.